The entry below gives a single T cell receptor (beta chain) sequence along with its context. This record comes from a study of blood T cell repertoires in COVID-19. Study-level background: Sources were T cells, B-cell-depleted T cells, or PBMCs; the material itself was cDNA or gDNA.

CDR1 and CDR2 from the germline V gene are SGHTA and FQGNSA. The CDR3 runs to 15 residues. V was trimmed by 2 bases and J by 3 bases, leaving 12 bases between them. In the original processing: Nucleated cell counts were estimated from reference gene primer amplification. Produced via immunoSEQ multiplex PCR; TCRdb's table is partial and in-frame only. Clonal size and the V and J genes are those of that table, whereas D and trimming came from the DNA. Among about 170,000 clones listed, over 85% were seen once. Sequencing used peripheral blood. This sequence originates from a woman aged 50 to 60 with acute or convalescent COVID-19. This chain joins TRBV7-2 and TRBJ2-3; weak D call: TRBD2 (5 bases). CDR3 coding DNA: TGTGCCAGCAGCTTACTCTGGCTAGCAACAGATACGCAGTATTTT. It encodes CASSLLWLATDTQYF.